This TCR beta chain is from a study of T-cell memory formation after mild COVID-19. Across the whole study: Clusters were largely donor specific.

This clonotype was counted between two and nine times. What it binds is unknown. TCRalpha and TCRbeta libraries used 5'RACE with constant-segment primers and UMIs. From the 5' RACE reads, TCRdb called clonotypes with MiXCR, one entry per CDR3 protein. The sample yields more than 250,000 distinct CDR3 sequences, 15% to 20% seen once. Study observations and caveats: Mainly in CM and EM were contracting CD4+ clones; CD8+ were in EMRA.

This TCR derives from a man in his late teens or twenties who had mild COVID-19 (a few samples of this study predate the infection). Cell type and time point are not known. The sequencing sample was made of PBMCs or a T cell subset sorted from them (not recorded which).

CDR3: CASSQDFLNTEAFF. CDR3 nucleotide sequence: TGCGCCAGCAGCCAAGATTTCCTGAACACTGAAGCTTTCTTT. The chain is built from TRBV4-3 and TRBJ1-1; D remains unclear. The V end lost 0 bases, the J end lost 0 bases, and 5 bases lay between the germline ends. The CDR3 runs to 14 residues. Germline values: CDR1 LGHNA, CDR2 YSLEER.